Presented here are 11 T cell receptor beta chains from one specimen sequenced in a study of shared clonotypes between healthy human individuals. Here immunoSEQ multiplex PCR was the method, and the copy in TCRdb shows in-frame clones only, minus some. The repertoire holds roughly 410,000 clones, with 90% to 98% as singletons. Sequenced: memory CD8+ T cells sorted from blood. Subset reported: CD45RO+ cells pooled with CCR7-negative TemRA cells. The source is a man aged 25-45 years in good health.

This chain uses TRBV6-1 with TRBJ1-2; D might be TRBD1 (6 bases). V was clipped by 5 bases and J by 6 bases, with 19 bases between them. Germline loops: CDR1 MNHNS, CDR2 SASEGT. This CDR3 has 15 residues. Here the CDR3 DNA reads TGTGCCAGCAGTCAACCCACAGGGAGGTGGAATGGCTACACCTTC. It codes for CASSQPTGRWNGYTF.

The rearrangement uses TRBV28 and TRBJ2-7, with D tentatively TRBD1 or TRBD2 (5 bases each). The CDR3 sequence is 16 residues long. Germline V gene lookup returns CDR1 MDHEN and CDR2 SYDVKM. V lost 5 bases and J 0 bases, leaving 17 bases between the germline ends. CDR3 amino acids: CASSLTPGRDSYEQYF. The CDR3 DNA reads as TGTGCCAGCAGTCTCACGCCGGGACGGGACTCCTACGAGCAGTACTTC.

This chain links TRBV29-1 with TRBJ2-4; 9 nucleotides align to TRBD2. The V gene's germline CDR1 is SQVTM and CDR2 ANQGSEA. The CDR3 consists of 15 residues. Trimming at V came to 4 bases and at J to 6 bases, leaving 10 bases not matched to a gene. Here the CDR3 reads CSVVYSGSRGNIQYF. In DNA form, the CDR3 reads TGCAGCGTTGTGTATAGCGGGAGTCGGGGAAACATTCAGTACTTC.

The V and J genes are TRBV30 and TRBJ2-7; 9 bases are a match to TRBD1. Germline lookup yields CDR1 GTSNPN and CDR2 SVGIG (reference sequence). The CDR3 has 12 residues. The V and J ends lost 8 bases and 0 bases, in that order; junction bases with no gene match: 2. CDR3 sequence reads: CAGDRASYEQYF. Written as DNA, the CDR3 is TGTGCCGGGGACAGGGCCTCCTACGAGCAGTACTTC.

The chain uses TRBV4-1 and TRBJ1-2; D remains ambiguous. The CDR3 totals 15 residues. CDR1 and CDR2 from the germline V gene are MGHRA and YSYEKL. Trimming took off 2 bases at V and 0 bases at J, with 10 bases between the two ends. The CDR3 region has the DNA TGCGCCAGCAGCCAAAACAGTCAAACTAACTATGGCTACACCTTC. Translating gives CASSQNSQTNYGYTF.

A single count supports this clone. The rearrangement uses TRBV7-9 and TRBJ1-3; maybe TRBD1 (5 bases). V lost 5 bases and J 8 bases, leaving 19 bases between the germline ends. Germline lookup yields CDR1 SEHNR and CDR2 FQNEAQ (reference sequence). The CDR3 is 15 residues long. This CDR3 reads CASSIPQGTSDTIYF. In DNA form, the CDR3 reads TGTGCCAGCAGCATTCCGCAGGGAACGTCGGACACCATATATTTT.

This clone showed up just once. Distinct nucleotide sequences in the sample also encode this CDR3. The chain combines TRBV6-6 with TRBJ2-1, with D unclear. V was pared by 0 bases and J by 4 bases, with 1 base between. The CDR3 extends over 12 amino acids. CDR1 is MNHNY, CDR2 SVGAGI, per germline (reference sequence). In nucleotides, the CDR3 is TGTGCCAGCAGTTACTCGTACAATGAGCAGTTCTTC. The encoded protein is CASSYSYNEQFF.

The chain couples TRBV19 to TRBJ2-5; D possibly corresponds to TRBD1 (6 bases). Trimming took 5 bases from V and 5 from J, leaving 15 bases between them. The CDR3 totals 14 residues. Germline CDR1 is LNHDA and CDR2 is SQIVND (reference sequence). The CDR3 sequence is CASSPQGLGETQYF. The DNA for the CDR3 is TGTGCCAGTAGTCCTCAGGGGTTGGGGGAGACCCAGTACTTC.

CDR3 nucleotide sequence: TGTGCCAGCACCCACTCCTACGAGCAGTACTTC. It is translated as CASTHSYEQYF. This sequence joins TRBV28 and TRBJ2-7, with unresolved D. Trimming removed 7 bases from V and 0 bases from J, with 4 bases in between. Germline assignment: CDR1 MDHEN and CDR2 SYDVKM. This CDR3 has 11 residues. Filled out from reference TRBV28 and TRBJ2-7, the complete variable domain reads DVKVTQSSRYLVKRTGEKVFLECVQDMDHENMFWYRQDPGLGLRLIYFSYDVKMKEKGDIPEGYSVSREKKERFSLILESASTNQTSMYLCASTHSYEQYFGPGTRLTVT.

CDR3 nucleotides: TGCGCCAGCAGTGCGACAGGGACCTACGAGCAGTACTTC. It encodes CASSATGTYEQYF. The chain combines TRBV10-1 with TRBJ2-7, with TRBD1 matching over 7 bases. V dropped 4 bases and J dropped 2; count of bases not matched to a gene: 2. The CDR3 contains 13 residues. CDR1 and CDR2 from the germline V gene are WNHNN and SYGVQD (reference sequence).

This chain connects TRBV4-1 to TRBJ2-7; TRBD1 agrees at 7 bases. Germline lookup yields CDR1 MGHRA and CDR2 YSYEKL. The CDR3 has 15 residues. V shed 5 bases and J 2 bases; nucleotides not matched to a gene: 9. In DNA form, the CDR3 reads TGCGCCAGCAGCGCCTTGGGACAGCGGACCTACGAGCAGTACTTC. It is translated as CASSALGQRTYEQYF.